These T cell receptor beta chains were read from a single sample in a study of PD-1 blockade in classical Hodgkin lymphoma. Profiling relied on immunoSEQ multiplex PCR, and the TCRdb table lists in-frame clones only, not all of them. Of about 22,000 clones in the sample, around three quarters were seen once. Sample: CD4+ T cells from blood, taken before the fourth cycle of nivolumab. These receptors originate from a human donor with classical Hodgkin lymphoma. The CDR3 runs from the conserved cysteine through the conserved F or W. The D gene is left open where the match is weak. Expanded clones are given a class, and other clones once, few, many or no size at all.

clone_size,j_call,d_call,v_call,cdr3_length,cdr3_nt,cdr3_aa
medium-sized,TRBJ1-6,-,TRBV5-5,13,TGTGCCAGCAGCTTGTCTTCTGATTCACCCCTCCACTTT,CASSLSSDSPLHF
-,TRBJ2-7,-,TRBV30,14,TGTGCCTGGAGTGTACGGGACGCGGCCTACGAGCAGTACTTC,CAWSVRDAAYEQYF
-,TRBJ2-3,TRBD2,TRBV13,16,TGTGCCAGCAGCAGTACAGCGGGGGCTTACACAGATACGCAGTATTTT,CASSSTAGAYTDTQYF
-,TRBJ2-5,TRBD2,TRBV5-1,16,TGCGCCAGCAGCTACGGACTAGCGGGGGGTCAAGAGACCCAGTACTTC,CASSYGLAGGQETQYF
-,TRBJ2-4,TRBD1,TRBV2,14,TGTGCCAGCACCAGGAACAGGGGGCAAAACATTCAGTACTTC,CASTRNRGQNIQYF
-,TRBJ1-5,-,TRBV1,18,TGCACCAGCAGCCAAGGACAGGGAATGGAGAAGGGCAATCAGCCCCAGCATTTT,CTSSQGQGMEKGNQPQHF
few,TRBJ1-1,TRBD1,TRBV6-5,15,TGTGCCAGCAGCCTGACAGGGCGTGGGAACACTGAAGCTTTCTTT,CASSLTGRGNTEAFF
-,TRBJ2-7,-,TRBV13,13,TGTGCCAGCGGGGTCTCTGGTGGGAGCCGGCAGTACTTC,CASGVSGGSRQYF
-,TRBJ1-2,TRBD1,TRBV5-5,15,TGTGCCAGCAGACCCGACAGGGCGACTGTATTTGGCTACACCTTC,CASRPDRATVFGYTF
-,TRBJ2-1,TRBD2,TRBV4-2,16,TGTGCCAGCAGCCAAGCGTTGGGACTAGCACGTAATGAGCAGTTCTTC,CASSQALGLARNEQFF
-,TRBJ1-2,-,TRBV19,13,TGTGCCAGTAGACCCCGCCAGGGCTATGGCTACACCTTC,CASRPRQGYGYTF
-,TRBJ2-7,TRBD1,TRBV19,14,TGTGCCAGTAGTATTTGGGACAGAACCTACGAGCAGTACTTC,CASSIWDRTYEQYF
-,TRBJ1-2,-,TRBV7-2,14,TGTGCCAGCAGCTTACGGAGGTCTAACTATGGCTACACCTTC,CASSLRRSNYGYTF
-,TRBJ1-6,-,TRBV15,15,TGTGCCACCAGCAGACAGACGGGGACGAATTCACCCCTCCACTTT,CATSRQTGTNSPLHF
once,TRBJ2-3,TRBD2,TRBV19,15,TGTGCCAGTAGTATCGGTGGACTAGGTACAGATACGCAGTATTTT,CASSIGGLGTDTQYF
-,TRBJ1-1,-,TRBV30,13,TGTGCCTGGAGCCTAAACAGGGCCGGTGAAGCTTTCTTT,CAWSLNRAGEAFF
-,TRBJ1-1,-,TRBV15,13,TGTGCCACCAGCAGCCTCGGGAACACTGAAGCTTTCTTT,CATSSLGNTEAFF
few,TRBJ1-5,-,TRBV6-6,11,TGTGCCAGCAGAGGCAATCAGCCCCAGCATTTT,CASRGNQPQHF
-,TRBJ2-2,TRBD1,TRBV4-3,16,TGCGCCAGCAGCCAGCGACAGGGCCCTCCCACCGGGGAGCTGTTTTTT,CASSQRQGPPTGELFF
-,TRBJ2-3,TRBD1,TRBV7-2,15,TGTGCCAGCAGCCTGGACAGGCGTGGCACAGATACGCAGTATTTT,CASSLDRRGTDTQYF
-,TRBJ2-1,TRBD2,TRBV6-6,14,TGTGCCAGCAGTGACGGGACTAGCGTAGGTGAGCAGTTCTTC,CASSDGTSVGEQFF
once,TRBJ1-1,-,TRBV7-2,15,TGTGCCAGCAGCGTTCGAACAGGCTTTAACACTGAAGCTTTCTTT,CASSVRTGFNTEAFF